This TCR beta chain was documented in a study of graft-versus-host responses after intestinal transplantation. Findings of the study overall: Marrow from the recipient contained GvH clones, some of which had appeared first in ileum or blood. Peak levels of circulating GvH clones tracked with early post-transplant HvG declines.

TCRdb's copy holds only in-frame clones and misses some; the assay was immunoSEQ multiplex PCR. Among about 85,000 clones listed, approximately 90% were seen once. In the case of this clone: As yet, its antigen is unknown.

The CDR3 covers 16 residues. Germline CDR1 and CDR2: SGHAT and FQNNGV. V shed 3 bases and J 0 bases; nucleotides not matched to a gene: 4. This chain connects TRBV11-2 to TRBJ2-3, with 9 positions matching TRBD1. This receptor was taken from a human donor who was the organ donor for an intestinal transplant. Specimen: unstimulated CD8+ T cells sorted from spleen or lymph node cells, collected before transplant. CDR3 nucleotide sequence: TGTGCCAGCAGCTTTAACAGGGGGCTAAGCACAGATACGCAGTATTTT. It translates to CASSFNRGLSTDTQYF.